This TCR beta chain was profiled in a study of cytomegalovirus exposure and HLA in healthy donors. Researchers ran the PCR with 60 Vbeta and 13 Jbeta primers. The repertoire was sequenced with immunoSEQ multiplex PCR; TCRdb's copy has only in-frame clones and lacks some. In the table there are about 190,000 clones, about nine tenths of which are singletons. V lost 3 bases and J 8 bases, leaving 19 bases between the germline ends. Germline V lookup: CDR1 MNHGY, CDR2 SVAAGI. This CDR3 contains 15 residues. The rearrangement joins TRBV6-9 to TRBJ1-2; D is undetermined. The origin of this receptor is a man aged 25 to 40 in good health and CMV-seronegative. What was sequenced was PBMCs. The CDR3 here is CASSYLPGSGEGYTF. The CDR3 DNA reads as TGTGCCAGCAGTTACCTTCCGGGATCAGGAGAGGGCTACACCTTC.